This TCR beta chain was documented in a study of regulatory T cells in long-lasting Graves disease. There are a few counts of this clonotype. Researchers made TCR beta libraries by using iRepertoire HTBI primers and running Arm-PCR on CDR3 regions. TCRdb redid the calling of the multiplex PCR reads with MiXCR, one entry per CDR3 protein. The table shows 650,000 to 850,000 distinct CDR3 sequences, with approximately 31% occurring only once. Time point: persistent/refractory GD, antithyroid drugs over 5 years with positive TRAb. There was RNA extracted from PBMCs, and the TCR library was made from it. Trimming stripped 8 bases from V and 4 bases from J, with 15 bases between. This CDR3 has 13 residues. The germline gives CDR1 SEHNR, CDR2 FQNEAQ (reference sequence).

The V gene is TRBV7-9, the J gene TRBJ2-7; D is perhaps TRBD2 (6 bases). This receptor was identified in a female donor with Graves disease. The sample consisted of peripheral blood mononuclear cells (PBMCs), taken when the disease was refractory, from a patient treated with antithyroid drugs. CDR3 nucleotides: TGTGCCAGCTGCTCGGGGGAGGTTTACGAGCAGTACTTC. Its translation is CASCSGEVYEQYF.